One sample yielded the 2 T cell receptor beta chains listed below, sequenced in a study of blood T cell repertoires in COVID-19. The assay was immunoSEQ multiplex PCR, and TCRdb's table has in-frame clones only and misses some. The sample has around 290,000 clones, around nine tenths seen once; the top ten hold roughly 1.1%. The specimen sequenced was PBMCs or T cells enriched from blood (not recorded which). Source of these receptors: a woman aged 30 to 39 who had recovered from COVID-19.

This clone came up once. V is TRBV5-6 and J is TRBJ2-1, with D perhaps TRBD2 (5 bases). The germline gives CDR1 SGHDT, CDR2 YYEEEE. With 0 bases removed from V and 1 base from J, the gap between germline ends came to 8 bases. The CDR3 is made up of 15 amino acids. CDR3 amino acids: CASSLGGRSYNEQFF. In DNA form, the CDR3 reads TGTGCCAGCAGCTTGGGAGGGAGATCCTACAATGAGCAGTTCTTC.

This chain uses TRBV15 with TRBJ1-2, with D possibly being TRBD1 (6 bases). The CDR3 sequence is 14 residues long. Trimming removed 2 bases at V and 8 bases at J, with 15 bases between. Germline-derived CDR1 and CDR2 are LNHNV and YYDKDF (reference sequence). The CDR3 bases are TGTGCCACCAGCAGAACCCTACAGGGTTCGGGCTACACCTTC. Protein product: CATSRTLQGSGYTF.